Listed below are T cell receptor beta chains from one sample, sequenced in a study of cytomegalovirus exposure and HLA in healthy donors. This table comes from immunoSEQ multiplex PCR, and its TCRdb copy is limited to in-frame clones, with some not included. The sample holds over 150,000 clones, 85% seen once. The sequenced material came from PBMCs. The receptor source for this set is a boy between 2 and 10 years old in good health and CMV-seronegative. Each CDR3 is given with its conserved first and last residue. D genes are given only for firm matches. Some rows have no size entry. The others give once, few or many, or a class for an expanded clone.

D gene: .; J gene: TRBJ2-6; V gene: TRBV5-8; clone size: .; CDR3 protein: CASSGWARSSGANVLTF; CDR3 DNA: TGTGCCAGCAGCGGGTGGGCCCGTAGCTCTGGGGCCAACGTCCTGACTTTC
D gene: .; J gene: TRBJ2-7; V gene: TRBV19; clone size: .; CDR3 protein: CASMSGDYEQYF; CDR3 DNA: TGTGCCAGTATGTCAGGGGACTACGAGCAGTACTTC
D gene: TRBD1; J gene: TRBJ2-7; V gene: TRBV5-1; clone size: once; CDR3 protein: CASSLGAGTEVDEQYF; CDR3 DNA: TGCGCCAGCAGCTTGGGCGCCGGGACAGAGGTCGACGAGCAGTACTTC
D gene: .; J gene: TRBJ1-4; V gene: TRBV6-5; clone size: .; CDR3 protein: CASSYLNEKLFF; CDR3 DNA: TGTGCCAGCAGTTACCTTAATGAAAAACTGTTTTTT
D gene: TRBD1; J gene: TRBJ1-1; V gene: TRBV5-8; clone size: .; CDR3 protein: CASSWGLGGPSWNTEAFF; CDR3 DNA: TGTGCCAGCAGCTGGGGTCTAGGGGGCCCCTCTTGGAACACTGAAGCTTTCTTT
D gene: TRBD1; J gene: TRBJ2-6; V gene: TRBV6-5; clone size: .; CDR3 protein: CASTQGAGVLTF; CDR3 DNA: TGTGCCAGCACACAGGGGGCTGGCGTCCTGACTTTC
D gene: TRBD1; J gene: TRBJ1-2; V gene: TRBV29-1; clone size: .; CDR3 protein: CSVGQGGYTF; CDR3 DNA: TGCAGCGTTGGACAGGGGGGCTACACCTTC
D gene: .; J gene: TRBJ1-2; V gene: TRBV11-3; clone size: .; CDR3 protein: CASSSRRVPNYGYTF; CDR3 DNA: TGTGCCAGCAGCTCCCGCCGGGTCCCTAACTATGGCTACACCTTC
D gene: .; J gene: TRBJ1-2; V gene: TRBV5-1; clone size: .; CDR3 protein: CASSLRGEDYGYTF; CDR3 DNA: TGCGCCAGCAGCTTGCGGGGGGAGGACTATGGCTACACCTTC
D gene: .; J gene: TRBJ2-1; V gene: TRBV28; clone size: once; CDR3 protein: CASRHTGTRINEQFF; CDR3 DNA: TGTGCCAGCAGGCACACCGGGACACGGATCAATGAGCAGTTCTTC
D gene: .; J gene: TRBJ2-1; V gene: TRBV28; clone size: few; CDR3 protein: CASSRWGDYHYNEQFF; CDR3 DNA: TGTGCCAGCAGTCGGTGGGGGGATTATCATTACAATGAGCAGTTCTTC
D gene: TRBD2; J gene: TRBJ2-7; V gene: TRBV7-2; clone size: .; CDR3 protein: CASWGGLGYEQYF; CDR3 DNA: TGTGCCAGCTGGGGGGGGTTGGGGTACGAGCAGTACTTC
D gene: .; J gene: TRBJ2-1; V gene: TRBV5-1; clone size: .; CDR3 protein: CASSLGQNLNEQFF; CDR3 DNA: TGCGCCAGCAGCTTGGGACAGAACCTTAATGAGCAGTTCTTC
D gene: .; J gene: TRBJ2-5; V gene: TRBV7-9; clone size: .; CDR3 protein: CASSLASQTQYF; CDR3 DNA: TGTGCCAGCAGCTTAGCCTCCCAGACCCAGTACTTC
D gene: TRBD2; J gene: TRBJ2-1; V gene: TRBV27; clone size: once; CDR3 protein: CASTSLADYNEQFF; CDR3 DNA: TGTGCCAGCACCTCACTAGCGGACTACAATGAGCAGTTCTTC
D gene: .; J gene: TRBJ1-2; V gene: TRBV28; clone size: .; CDR3 protein: CASSPAGQYPGYGYTF; CDR3 DNA: TGTGCCAGCAGTCCGGCCGGACAGTATCCTGGGTATGGCTACACCTTC
D gene: TRBD1; J gene: TRBJ1-5; V gene: TRBV19; clone size: .; CDR3 protein: CASSMRDSPRGLYSNQPQHF; CDR3 DNA: TGTGCCAGTAGTATGCGGGACAGTCCTAGGGGTCTTTATAGCAATCAGCCCCAGCATTTT
D gene: TRBD2; J gene: TRBJ2-1; V gene: TRBV14; clone size: .; CDR3 protein: CASSPPSGGNNEQFF; CDR3 DNA: TGTGCCAGCAGTCCCCCTAGCGGGGGGAACAATGAGCAGTTCTTC
D gene: .; J gene: TRBJ2-1; V gene: TRBV6-1; clone size: once; CDR3 protein: CASSEAWAGGQFF; CDR3 DNA: TGTGCCAGCAGTGAAGCGTGGGCGGGCGGACAGTTCTTC
D gene: .; J gene: TRBJ1-2; V gene: TRBV9; clone size: few; CDR3 protein: CASSPHGAGRLVGYTF; CDR3 DNA: TGTGCCAGCAGCCCCCATGGGGCAGGGAGGCTAGTTGGCTACACCTTC
D gene: TRBD1; J gene: TRBJ1-1; V gene: TRBV7-2; clone size: .; CDR3 protein: CASSARGQRNTEAFF; CDR3 DNA: TGTGCCAGCAGCGCCCGGGGACAGAGAAACACTGAAGCTTTCTTT
D gene: .; J gene: TRBJ2-1; V gene: TRBV15; clone size: .; CDR3 protein: CATSRDHYRKGTWVNEQFF; CDR3 DNA: TGTGCCACCAGCAGAGATCATTACAGGAAGGGTACGTGGGTCAATGAGCAGTTCTTC
D gene: .; J gene: TRBJ1-6; V gene: TRBV7-9; clone size: .; CDR3 protein: CASSLSGDYNSPLHF; CDR3 DNA: TGTGCCAGCAGCTTATCGGGAGATTATAATTCACCCCTCCACTTT
D gene: .; J gene: TRBJ2-1; V gene: TRBV4-1; clone size: .; CDR3 protein: CASSQVGLVNDEQFF; CDR3 DNA: TGCGCCAGCAGCCAAGTAGGTCTAGTAAACGATGAGCAGTTCTTC
D gene: .; J gene: TRBJ1-1; V gene: TRBV6-1; clone size: few; CDR3 protein: CASSENVFGQGEAFF; CDR3 DNA: TGTGCCAGCAGTGAAAATGTTTTCGGCCAGGGAGAAGCTTTCTTT
D gene: .; J gene: TRBJ2-3; V gene: TRBV9; clone size: .; CDR3 protein: CASSIRTDTQYF; CDR3 DNA: TGTGCCAGCAGCATACGGACAGATACGCAGTATTTT
D gene: TRBD1; J gene: TRBJ2-5; V gene: TRBV28; clone size: .; CDR3 protein: CASSFPGQGAGTQYF; CDR3 DNA: TGTGCCAGCAGTTTTCCGGGACAGGGGGCCGGGACCCAGTACTTC
D gene: TRBD1; J gene: TRBJ1-2; V gene: TRBV19; clone size: once; CDR3 protein: CASSGSSGTGGPGYTF; CDR3 DNA: TGTGCCAGTAGTGGGTCCTCCGGGACAGGAGGTCCTGGCTACACCTTC
D gene: .; J gene: TRBJ1-1; V gene: TRBV4-1; clone size: .; CDR3 protein: CASSQDPGDTEAFF; CDR3 DNA: TGCGCCAGCAGCCAAGATCCAGGGGACACTGAAGCTTTCTTT
D gene: TRBD1; J gene: TRBJ1-3; V gene: TRBV5-1; clone size: .; CDR3 protein: CASSLTGGGNTIYF; CDR3 DNA: TGCGCCAGCAGCCTTACAGGGGGCGGAAACACCATATATTTT
D gene: TRBD1; J gene: TRBJ1-1; V gene: TRBV5-4; clone size: once; CDR3 protein: CASSLRGQTNTEAFF; CDR3 DNA: TGTGCCAGCAGCTTACGGGGACAGACGAACACTGAAGCTTTCTTT
D gene: .; J gene: TRBJ1-4; V gene: TRBV28; clone size: .; CDR3 protein: CASSFAGTNEKLFF; CDR3 DNA: TGTGCCAGCAGTTTTGCGGGGACTAATGAAAAACTGTTTTTT
D gene: .; J gene: TRBJ2-2; V gene: TRBV11-3; clone size: .; CDR3 protein: CASSLGGLAAGELFF; CDR3 DNA: TGTGCCAGCAGCTTAGGGGGGCTAGCGGCCGGGGAGCTGTTTTTT
D gene: .; J gene: TRBJ1-1; V gene: TRBV5-1; clone size: .; CDR3 protein: CASSLGSRERREAFF; CDR3 DNA: TGCGCCAGCAGCTTGGGGTCACGGGAGCGCCGTGAAGCTTTCTTT
D gene: .; J gene: TRBJ1-2; V gene: TRBV7-9; clone size: .; CDR3 protein: CASSFSVLYYGYTF; CDR3 DNA: TGTGCCAGCAGCTTCAGTGTTCTTTACTATGGCTACACCTTC
D gene: .; J gene: TRBJ1-5; V gene: TRBV6-6; clone size: .; CDR3 protein: CATRGPNQPQHF; CDR3 DNA: TGTGCGACGCGGGGGCCTAATCAGCCCCAGCATTTT
D gene: TRBD2; J gene: TRBJ2-3; V gene: TRBV10-1; clone size: .; CDR3 protein: CPPGLAGVIGTDTQYF; CDR3 DNA: TGCCCACCGGGACTAGCGGGAGTCATTGGCACAGATACGCAGTATTTT
D gene: TRBD1; J gene: TRBJ1-5; V gene: TRBV5-5; clone size: .; CDR3 protein: CASSPGDRDGQPQHF; CDR3 DNA: TGTGCCAGCAGCCCTGGGGACAGGGACGGTCAGCCCCAGCATTTT
D gene: TRBD2; J gene: TRBJ2-7; V gene: TRBV19; clone size: once; CDR3 protein: CASRGTLAGEQYF; CDR3 DNA: TGTGCCAGTAGAGGGACCTTAGCGGGCGAGCAGTACTTC
D gene: .; J gene: TRBJ2-2; V gene: TRBV6-1; clone size: .; CDR3 protein: CASSVFTGELFF; CDR3 DNA: TGTGCCAGCAGCGTCTTCACCGGGGAGCTGTTTTTT
D gene: .; J gene: TRBJ1-6; V gene: TRBV11-3; clone size: once; CDR3 protein: CASSLYSRNSPLHF; CDR3 DNA: TGTGCCAGCAGCTTATACAGCAGGAATTCACCCCTCCACTTT
D gene: TRBD1; J gene: TRBJ1-1; V gene: TRBV4-1; clone size: .; CDR3 protein: CASSLGQGAMNTEAFF; CDR3 DNA: TGCGCCAGCAGCCTGGGACAGGGGGCAATGAACACTGAAGCTTTCTTT
D gene: TRBD2; J gene: TRBJ2-1; V gene: TRBV27; clone size: .; CDR3 protein: CASSSPSGSWTNEQFF; CDR3 DNA: TGTGCCAGCAGTTCCCCCAGCGGGAGTTGGACGAATGAGCAGTTCTTC
D gene: TRBD2; J gene: TRBJ2-1; V gene: TRBV7-8; clone size: .; CDR3 protein: CASSLATFGTSTYNEQFF; CDR3 DNA: TGTGCCAGCAGCTTAGCAACCTTTGGGACTAGTACCTACAATGAGCAGTTCTTC
D gene: TRBD1; J gene: TRBJ1-1; V gene: TRBV19; clone size: .; CDR3 protein: CASSTLLDRGNTEAFF; CDR3 DNA: TGTGCCAGTAGTACCCTCCTCGACAGGGGGAACACTGAAGCTTTCTTT
D gene: TRBD2; J gene: TRBJ2-5; V gene: TRBV5-1; clone size: once; CDR3 protein: CASSAGLAGEETQYF; CDR3 DNA: TGCGCCAGCAGCGCGGGACTAGCGGGAGAAGAGACCCAGTACTTC
D gene: .; J gene: TRBJ2-5; V gene: TRBV4-1; clone size: .; CDR3 protein: CASSQIIMETQYF; CDR3 DNA: TGCGCCAGCAGCCAAATAATAATGGAGACCCAGTACTTC
D gene: .; J gene: TRBJ1-6; V gene: TRBV2; clone size: once; CDR3 protein: CASRPRGEAYNSPLHF; CDR3 DNA: TGTGCCAGCAGACCCAGGGGCGAGGCTTATAATTCACCCCTCCACTTT
D gene: .; J gene: TRBJ2-5; V gene: TRBV29-1; clone size: .; CDR3 protein: CSVGQDGRETQYF; CDR3 DNA: TGCAGCGTTGGACAGGACGGTCGAGAGACCCAGTACTTC
D gene: .; J gene: TRBJ2-5; V gene: TRBV29-1; clone size: .; CDR3 protein: CSGQTGIQETQYF; CDR3 DNA: TGCAGCGGGCAGACAGGCATCCAAGAGACCCAGTACTTC
D gene: .; J gene: TRBJ2-3; V gene: TRBV5-1; clone size: .; CDR3 protein: CASRPQGDTQYF; CDR3 DNA: TGCGCCAGCAGGCCCCAGGGAGATACGCAGTATTTT
D gene: TRBD1; J gene: TRBJ2-2; V gene: TRBV28; clone size: .; CDR3 protein: CASSRTGWNTGELFF; CDR3 DNA: TGTGCCAGCAGCCGGACAGGGTGGAACACCGGGGAGCTGTTTTTT
D gene: .; J gene: TRBJ1-4; V gene: TRBV14; clone size: .; CDR3 protein: CASSQVAGSNEKLFF; CDR3 DNA: TGTGCCAGCAGCCAAGTTGCAGGGTCTAATGAAAAACTGTTTTTT
D gene: .; J gene: TRBJ2-5; V gene: TRBV5-1; clone size: .; CDR3 protein: CASSLRETQYF; CDR3 DNA: TGCGCCAGCAGTCTGCGGGAGACCCAGTACTTC